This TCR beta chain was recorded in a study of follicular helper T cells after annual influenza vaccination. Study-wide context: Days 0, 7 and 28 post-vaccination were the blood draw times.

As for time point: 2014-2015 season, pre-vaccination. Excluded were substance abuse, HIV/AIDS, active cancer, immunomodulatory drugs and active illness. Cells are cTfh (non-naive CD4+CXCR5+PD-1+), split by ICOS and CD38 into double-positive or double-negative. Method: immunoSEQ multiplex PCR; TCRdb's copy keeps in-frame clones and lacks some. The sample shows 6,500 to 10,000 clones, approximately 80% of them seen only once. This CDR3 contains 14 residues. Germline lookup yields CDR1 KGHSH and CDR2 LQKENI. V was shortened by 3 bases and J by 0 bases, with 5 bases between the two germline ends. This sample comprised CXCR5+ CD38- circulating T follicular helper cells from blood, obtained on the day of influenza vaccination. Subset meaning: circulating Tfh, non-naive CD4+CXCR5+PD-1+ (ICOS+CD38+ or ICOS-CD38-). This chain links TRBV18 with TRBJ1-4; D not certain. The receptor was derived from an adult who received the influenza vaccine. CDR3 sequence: CASSPAATNEKLFF. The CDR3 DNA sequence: TGTGCCAGCTCACCGGCAGCAACTAATGAAAAACTGTTTTTT.